This TCR beta chain was observed in a study of immune evolution from preneoplasia to lung adenocarcinoma. The repertoire was sequenced with immunoSEQ multiplex PCR; TCRdb's copy has only in-frame clones and lacks some. Of tens of thousands of clones in the sample, around 85% were seen once. Comments on this clone: Its matching antigen is unknown.

After pathologic assessment, macro-dissection selected premalignant or tumor cells for extraction. General study points: Later-stage lesions appeared to have more T cells, more diversity, less clonality.

Germline CDR1 is SGHTA and CDR2 is FQGNSA. V lost 4 bases and J 2 bases, leaving 15 bases between the germline ends. This CDR3 has 16 residues. The sequence derives from a person aged 55 to 75 with lung adenocarcinoma. The chain combines TRBV7-2 with TRBJ2-1; tentative D call: TRBD2 (6 bases). The sample consisted of FFPE invasive lung adenocarcinoma tissue. This CDR3 is CASSSDRRGTYNEQFF. CDR3 nucleotide sequence: TGTGCCAGCAGCTCAGACCGGAGGGGCACCTACAATGAGCAGTTCTTC.